A selection of T cell receptor beta chains follows, all from one sample in a study of identical twins. MiXCR was run by TCRdb on the 5' RACE reads, yielding one entry per CDR3 protein. The table has 200,000 to 250,000 distinct CDR3 sequences, under 8.5% seen once. The same sample was also studied in work on T cells expressing NK-cell markers.

The source material was CD8+ T cells sorted from blood. The source of these receptors is a woman younger than 30 in good health. Each CDR3 is given with its conserved first and last residue.

j_call	v_call	cdr3_aa
TRBJ2-7	TRBV20-1	CSAIFRDKTSYEQYF
TRBJ2-1	TRBV7-2	CASSVRTETYYNEQFF
TRBJ2-7	TRBV27	CASSLLPASYEQYF
TRBJ2-1	TRBV12-3/TRBV12-4	CASTPLSGPYNEQFF
TRBJ1-4	TRBV6-5	CASSYDRATNEKLFF
TRBJ1-1	TRBV13	CASSLGVQQGTNTEAFF
TRBJ1-2	TRBV12-3/TRBV12-4	CASSLESRSYGYTF
TRBJ2-2	TRBV5-1	CASSLFSRAFSRELFF
TRBJ2-3	TRBV27	CASSRYADTQYF
TRBJ2-3	TRBV9	CASSLTSASTDTQYF
TRBJ1-2	TRBV7-9	CASSYIMTGANYGYTF
TRBJ2-3	TRBV18	CASSPDWGETTDTQYF
TRBJ2-3	TRBV24-1	CATSDPRTGGASDTQYF
TRBJ1-1	TRBV13	CASSLGRAVREAFF
TRBJ1-6	TRBV24-1	CATSDNGRVDASYNSPLHF
TRBJ2-7	TRBV4-3	CASSQINSLVYEQYF
TRBJ1-2	TRBV21-1	CAGPRGGEDYGYTF
TRBJ1-1	TRBV6-1	CASQRLWYTEAFF
TRBJ2-1	TRBV11-2	CASSPPSRAQEQFF
TRBJ2-5	TRBV7-9	CASSLDIRETQYF
TRBJ2-1	TRBV7-9	CASSSRTGPGRFF
TRBJ1-1	TRBV7-3	CASSSEGEAFF
TRBJ1-6	TRBV4-3	CASSQVGAGNSPLHF
TRBJ2-7	TRBV9	CASSGEGYEQYF
TRBJ1-1	TRBV12-3/TRBV12-4	CASSGIKGFGNTEAFF
TRBJ2-1	TRBV12-3/TRBV12-4	CASSFRDYSYNEQFF
TRBJ2-7	TRBV7-9	CASSLNQGAREQYF
TRBJ1-2	TRBV15	CATSRDRVAYGYTF
TRBJ2-1	TRBV6-5	CASSYKRADTYNEQFF
TRBJ2-5	TRBV5-1	CASTDRGLETQYF
TRBJ1-1	TRBV7-9	CASSPGGTEAFF
TRBJ2-3	TRBV12-3/TRBV12-4	CASFFGTFHSTDTQYF
TRBJ2-7	TRBV29-1	CSVGAGGLDYEQYF
TRBJ1-5	TRBV30	CAWIYWGNQPQHF
TRBJ2-7	TRBV27	CASSSVDEQYF
TRBJ2-7	TRBV6-2/TRBV6-3	CASRLGAGSLGQYF
TRBJ1-2	TRBV29-1	CSVLDSTDTIYGYTF
TRBJ1-2	TRBV30	CAWSGFNGRGYGYTF
TRBJ2-5	TRBV5-6	CASSPEGGNGETQYF
TRBJ2-7	TRBV20-1	CSAREQGPYEQYF
TRBJ2-5	TRBV4-2	CASSQELAGVGETQYF
TRBJ2-3	TRBV6-2/TRBV6-3	CASSPLGMADTQYF
TRBJ2-7	TRBV27	CATWTSGGLGEQYF
TRBJ1-2	TRBV12-3/TRBV12-4	CASSSEGQGASYTF
TRBJ1-1	TRBV7-9	CASSLGYRGMNIEAFF
TRBJ1-6	TRBV12-3/TRBV12-4	CASSFEHSPLHF
TRBJ2-5	TRBV12-3/TRBV12-4	CASSPLRETQYF
TRBJ2-1	TRBV12-3/TRBV12-4	CASSHSGGAYNEQFF
TRBJ2-5	TRBV7-9	CASSGWTSGGETQYF
TRBJ2-1	TRBV12-3/TRBV12-4	CASASGVEQFF
TRBJ2-5	TRBV27	CASSLGQASETQYF
TRBJ2-7	TRBV7-8	CASTTVDRGYEQYF
TRBJ2-6	TRBV7-2	CASSTTGANVLTF